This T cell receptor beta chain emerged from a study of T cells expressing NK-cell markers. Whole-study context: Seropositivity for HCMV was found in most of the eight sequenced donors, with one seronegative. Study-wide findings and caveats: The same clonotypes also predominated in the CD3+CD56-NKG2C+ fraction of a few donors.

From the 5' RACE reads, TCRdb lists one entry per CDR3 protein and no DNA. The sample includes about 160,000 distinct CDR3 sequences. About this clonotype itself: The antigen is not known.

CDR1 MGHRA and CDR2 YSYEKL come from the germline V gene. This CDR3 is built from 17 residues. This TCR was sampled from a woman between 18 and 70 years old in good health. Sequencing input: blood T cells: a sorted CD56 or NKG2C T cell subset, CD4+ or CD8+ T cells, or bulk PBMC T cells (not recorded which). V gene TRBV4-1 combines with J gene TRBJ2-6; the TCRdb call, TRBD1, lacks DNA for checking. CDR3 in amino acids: CASSYRDSNSGANVLTF.